The 23 T cell receptor beta chains presented below share a single source sample, sequenced in a study of blood T cell repertoires in COVID-19. The table came from immunoSEQ multiplex PCR; TCRdb's copy has only in-frame clones and leaves some out. The data contain about 190,000 clones, just under 85% of them singletons. The sequenced sample consisted of peripheral blood. Receptors originate from a woman between 65 and 79 years old with active or convalescent COVID-19.

This clone has a single count. The chain recombines TRBV30 with TRBJ1-3; D uncertain. Germline loops: CDR1 GTSNPN, CDR2 SVGIG (reference sequence). This CDR3 comprises 14 residues. The CDR3 DNA sequence: TGTGCTGGAGGCGAGGAGATCTCTGGAAACACCATATATTTT. Encoded protein: CAGGEEISGNTIYF.

The CDR3 DNA is TGCAGTGCTAGTGGGGGACTAGCCACGAGCTCCTACAATGAGCAGTTCTTC. Its protein product is CSASGGLATSSYNEQFF. This rearrangement joins TRBV20-1 to TRBJ2-1, with 9 bases identical to TRBD2. The CDR3 consists of 17 residues. CDR1 and CDR2 from the germline V gene are DFQATT and SNEGSKA (reference sequence). V lost 3 bases to trimming and J lost 0 bases; unmatched junction nucleotides: 9.

The V and J genes are TRBV28 and TRBJ1-4; perhaps TRBD1 as D (5 bases). V was shortened by 5 bases and J by 7 bases, with 11 bases between the two germline ends. Germline-derived CDR1 and CDR2 are MDHEN and SYDVKM. The CDR3 extends over 13 amino acids. The CDR3 DNA follows: TGTGCCAGCAGTCTGTCAGGGTTTGAAAAACTGTTTTTT. This translates into CASSLSGFEKLFF.

This clone was seen once. The chain uses TRBV10-1 and TRBJ2-5; D call uncertain. This CDR3 is 12 amino acids long. Germline values: CDR1 WNHNN, CDR2 SYGVQD (reference sequence). Deletions cut 5 bases from V and 5 bases from J, with 9 bases between. The DNA of the CDR3 is TGCGCCAGCAGTCACCTCCGGGAGACCCAGTACTTC. As protein: CASSHLRETQYF.

This chain links TRBV9 with TRBJ1-4; 11 bases are shared with TRBD1. The CDR3 covers 15 residues. The V gene end was trimmed by 3 bases and the J gene end by 8 bases; junction bases not matched to a gene: 6. Germline V CDR1 and CDR2: SGDLS, YYNGEE. The CDR3 sequence is CASSGGQGVDEKLFF. In DNA form, the CDR3 reads TGTGCCAGCAGCGGGGGACAGGGGGTAGACGAAAAACTGTTTTTT.

The chain recombines TRBV30 with TRBJ1-1, with D hard to call. Germline CDR1 and CDR2: GTSNPN and SVGIG (reference sequence). CDR3 length equals 13 residues. V was pared by 3 bases and J by 2 bases, with 10 bases between. CDR3 in amino acids: CAWRSGLNTEAFF. The DNA of the CDR3 is TGTGCCTGGAGGTCAGGACTTAACACTGAAGCTTTCTTT. Based on the CDR3 plus reference TRBV30 and TRBJ1-1, the full variable domain is SQTIHQWPATLVQPVGSPLSLECTVEGTSNPNLYWYRQAAGRGLQLLFYSVGIGQISSEVPQNLSASRPQDRQFILSSKKLLLSDSGFYLCAWRSGLNTEAFFGQGTRLTVV.

V and J are TRBV19 and TRBJ1-2; D is possibly TRBD1 (6 bases). The ends were cut back, 4 bases at V and 8 bases at J, with 23 bases in the middle. The germline V gene encodes CDR1 LNHDA and CDR2 SQIVND (reference sequence). The CDR3 loop spans 16 amino acids. The CDR3 loop reads CASSTPGGGRVLGYTF. The CDR3 bases are TGTGCCAGTAGTACCCCAGGCGGGGGGCGCGTCTTGGGCTACACCTTC.

This chain connects TRBV13 to TRBJ2-2, with a tentative D call TRBD1 (5 bases). The CDR3 runs to 13 residues. V was clipped by 5 bases and J by 6 bases, with 10 bases between them. Germline V gene lookup returns CDR1 PRHDT and CDR2 FYEKMQ (reference sequence). In DNA, the CDR3 is TGTGCCAGCAGCGACAGACCGGCCGGGGAGCTGTTTTTT. This translates into CASSDRPAGELFF.

V and J are TRBV5-1 and TRBJ2-3; 10 nucleotides line up with TRBD2. The length of the CDR3 is 16 residues. Unmatched junction bases numbered 5, after V lost 3 bases and J lost 1 base. Germline-derived CDR1 and CDR2 are SGHRS and YFSETQ. In nucleotides, the CDR3 is TGCGCCAGCAGCTCGTCCGGGACTAGCGGCACAGATACGCAGTATTTT. This encodes CASSSSGTSGTDTQYF.

The chain recombines TRBV5-1 with TRBJ2-7; D gene ambiguous. Germline assignment: CDR1 SGHRS and CDR2 YFSETQ. V lost 3 bases and J 2 bases, leaving 12 bases between the germline ends. This CDR3 is built from 14 residues. The CDR3 nucleotides read TGCGCCAGCAGCTCACACGGAGCCCCCTACGAGCAGTACTTC. This translates into CASSSHGAPYEQYF.

The V gene is TRBV4-2, the J gene TRBJ2-1; 8 bases fit TRBD2. The germline gives CDR1 LGHNA, CDR2 YNFKEQ. V shed 10 bases, J shed 5 bases, and the junction held 16 bases outside the gene matches. The CDR3 has 16 residues. CDR3 loop: CATSGGSQGRDNEQFF. The CDR3 DNA reads as TGTGCCACCTCGGGGGGGAGTCAAGGGAGGGACAATGAGCAGTTCTTC.

This clone was seen a single time. This rearrangement joins TRBV18 to TRBJ2-7; TRBD2 matches at 11 bases. Germline V CDR1 and CDR2: KGHSH, LQKENI. The CDR3 is made up of 15 amino acids. Trimming at V came to 3 bases and at J to 2 bases, leaving 3 bases not matched to a gene. The CDR3 sequence is CASSPPTSGTYEQYF. The CDR3, as DNA: TGTGCCAGCTCACCTCCGACTAGCGGGACCTACGAGCAGTACTTC.

This clone occurred many times. The V gene is TRBV11-2, the J gene TRBJ2-7, with D perhaps TRBD2 (5 bases). The V gene lost 2 bases and the J gene lost 2 bases, with 10 bases spanning the gap. Germline values: CDR1 SGHAT, CDR2 FQNNGV. The CDR3 runs 14 residues. The chain's CDR3 is CASSLTGLTYEQYF. The CDR3, as DNA: TGTGCCAGCAGCTTAACGGGATTAACCTACGAGCAGTACTTC. The whole variable domain, filled in from reference TRBV11-2 and TRBJ2-7, reads EAGVAQSPRYKIIEKRQSVAFWCNPISGHATLYWYQQILGQGPKLLIQFQNNGVVDDSQLPKDRFSAERLKGVDSTLKIQPAKLEDSAVYLCASSLTGLTYEQYFGPGTRLTVT.

The gene calls are TRBV7-9 and TRBJ2-1, with 12 nucleotides matching TRBD2. This CDR3 has 15 residues. The germline V gene has CDR1 SEHNR and CDR2 FQNEAQ (reference sequence). Trimming removed 1 base from V and 7 bases from J; junction bases left unmatched: 2. The CDR3 loop is CASSLVGTSGNEQFF. Written as DNA, the CDR3 is TGTGCCAGCAGCTTAGTAGGGACTAGCGGGAATGAGCAGTTCTTC.

This clone was observed a few times. V gene TRBV28 combines with J gene TRBJ2-7, with D perhaps TRBD1 (5 bases). Per the germline V gene, CDR1 is MDHEN and CDR2 is SYDVKM. V gave up 1 base and J gave up 12 bases, with 16 bases separating them. The CDR3 consists of 13 residues. The CDR3 DNA reads TGTGCCAGCAGTTTATCGGCGACAGCCAAGTGGTACTTC. As protein: CASSLSATAKWYF. Full variable domain (missing parts from reference TRBV28 and TRBJ2-7): DVKVTQSSRYLVKRTGEKVFLECVQDMDHENMFWYRQDPGLGLRLIYFSYDVKMKEKGDIPEGYSVSREKKERFSLILESASTNQTSMYLCASSLSATAKWYFGPGTRLTVT.

This clone was counted a single time. The chain joins TRBV5-1 to TRBJ2-3; TRBD1 might be the D (7 bases). CDR3 size: 15 residues. Between the trimmed V and J ends, which lost 1 base and 4 bases, there was a span of 13 bases. Looked up from germline, CDR1 is SGHRS and CDR2 is YFSETQ. DNA of the CDR3: TGCGCCAGCAGCTTGCTGGCCAGGGGGGCAGATACGCAGTATTTT. It encodes CASSLLARGADTQYF.

This chain uses TRBV10-2 with TRBJ1-2; D is uncertain. The CDR3 is made up of 14 amino acids. Trimming took off 2 bases at V and 4 bases at J, with 11 bases between the two ends. The germline V gene encodes CDR1 WSHSY and CDR2 SAAADI. CDR3 amino acids: CASSEKGVGYGYTF. As DNA, the CDR3 is TGCGCCAGCAGTGAGAAGGGAGTCGGCTATGGCTACACCTTC.

The chain couples TRBV5-6 to TRBJ1-1, with no clear D. CDR3 size: 16 residues. Trimming cost V 1 base and J 0 bases, with 13 bases left between them. Germline V gene data show CDR1 as SGHDT and CDR2 as YYEEEE. The CDR3 loop is CASSLTVVQLNTEAFF. Written as DNA, the CDR3 is TGTGCCAGCAGCTTGACAGTTGTACAGTTGAACACTGAAGCTTTCTTT. Complete variable domain (other parts from reference TRBV5-6 and TRBJ1-1): DAGVTQSPTHLIKTRGQQVTLRCSPKSGHDTVSWYQQALGQGPQFIFQYYEEEERQRGNFPDRFSGHQFPNYSSELNVNALLLGDSALYLCASSLTVVQLNTEAFFGQGTRLTVV.

The rearrangement links TRBV28 to TRBJ2-7; 7 bases line up with TRBD1. The germline V gene has CDR1 MDHEN and CDR2 SYDVKM. The CDR3 extends over 12 amino acids. Trimming removed 8 bases from V and 5 bases from J; junction bases left unmatched: 6. CDR3 DNA sequence: TGTGCCAGCCAGGGGGTCCCCGACGAGCAGTACTTC. This gives the protein CASQGVPDEQYF.

The V gene is TRBV5-1, the J gene TRBJ2-1, with 16 bases lining up with TRBD2. The CDR3 covers 15 residues. Germline CDR1 is SGHRS and CDR2 is YFSETQ. V lost 4 bases, J lost 9 bases, and 4 bases stayed unmatched. The CDR3 here is CASSLGLAGGFEQFF. CDR3 bases: TGCGCCAGCAGCCTGGGACTAGCGGGAGGGTTTGAGCAGTTCTTC.

V is TRBV7-9 and J is TRBJ2-7; possibly TRBD1 for D (6 bases). Looked up from germline, CDR1 is SEHNR and CDR2 is FQNEAQ (reference sequence). This CDR3 comprises 15 residues. Trimming removed 5 bases from V and 2 bases from J, with 16 bases in between. CDR3 DNA: TGTGCCAGCAGCCAAGGACAGTCCCAGACCTACGAGCAGTACTTC. Translating gives CASSQGQSQTYEQYF.

The V gene is TRBV7-2, the J gene TRBJ2-5, with a tentative D call TRBD2 (6 bases). This CDR3 spans 18 amino acids. Germline V CDR1 and CDR2: SGHTA, FQGNSA. V lost 5 bases, J lost 5 bases, and 27 bases lay in between. The CDR3 sequence: CASSPAHFPAEGGETQYF. The CDR3 DNA sequence: TGTGCCAGCAGCCCCGCCCACTTTCCAGCGGAGGGTGGGGAGACCCAGTACTTC.

V and J are TRBV30 and TRBJ1-2; no definite D call. Germline assignment: CDR1 GTSNPN and CDR2 SVGIG (reference sequence). This CDR3 has 13 residues. Trimming left V 2 bases short and J 1 base short, with 8 bases between. The CDR3 region has the DNA TGTGCCTGGAGTCGAGGCGGTAACTATGGCTACACCTTC. Its translation is CAWSRGGNYGYTF.